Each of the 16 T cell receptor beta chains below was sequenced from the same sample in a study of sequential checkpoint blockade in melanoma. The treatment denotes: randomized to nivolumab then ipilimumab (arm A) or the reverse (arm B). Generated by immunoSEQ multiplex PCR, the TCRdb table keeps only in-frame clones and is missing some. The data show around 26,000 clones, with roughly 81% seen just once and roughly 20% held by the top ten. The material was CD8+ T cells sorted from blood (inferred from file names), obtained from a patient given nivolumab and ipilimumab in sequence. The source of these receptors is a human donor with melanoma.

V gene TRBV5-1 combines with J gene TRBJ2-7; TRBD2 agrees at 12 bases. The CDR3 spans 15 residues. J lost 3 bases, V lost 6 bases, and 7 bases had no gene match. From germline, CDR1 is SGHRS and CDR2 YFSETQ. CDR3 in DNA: TGCGCCAGCACTTACCTAGCGGGGGGGAACTACGAGCAGTACTTC. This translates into CASTYLAGGNYEQYF.

Here the CDR3 reads CASSSRTGELFF. CDR3 DNA sequence: TGTGCCAGCAGCTCCCGTACCGGGGAGCTGTTTTTT. V and J are TRBV13 and TRBJ2-2, with D unclear. The CDR3 covers 12 residues. Trimming stripped 4 bases from V and 5 bases from J, with 5 bases between. Germline assignment: CDR1 PRHDT and CDR2 FYEKMQ (reference sequence).

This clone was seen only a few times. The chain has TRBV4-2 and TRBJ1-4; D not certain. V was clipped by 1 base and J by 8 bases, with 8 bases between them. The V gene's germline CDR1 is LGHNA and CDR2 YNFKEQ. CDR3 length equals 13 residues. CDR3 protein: CASSQGLWEKLFF. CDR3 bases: TGTGCCAGCAGCCAAGGACTGTGGGAAAAACTGTTTTTT.

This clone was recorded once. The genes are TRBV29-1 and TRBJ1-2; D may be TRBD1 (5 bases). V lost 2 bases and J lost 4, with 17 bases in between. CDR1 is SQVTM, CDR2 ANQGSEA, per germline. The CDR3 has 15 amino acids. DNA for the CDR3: TGCAGCGTTGAACGACCCTTCCCGGGGGTCTATGGCTACACCTTC. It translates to CSVERPFPGVYGYTF.

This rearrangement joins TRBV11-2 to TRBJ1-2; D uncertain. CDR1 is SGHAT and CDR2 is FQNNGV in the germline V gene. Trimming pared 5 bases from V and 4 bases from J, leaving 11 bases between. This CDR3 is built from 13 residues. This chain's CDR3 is CASSPSTGYGYTF. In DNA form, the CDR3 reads TGTGCCAGCAGCCCATCGACGGGCTATGGCTACACCTTC.

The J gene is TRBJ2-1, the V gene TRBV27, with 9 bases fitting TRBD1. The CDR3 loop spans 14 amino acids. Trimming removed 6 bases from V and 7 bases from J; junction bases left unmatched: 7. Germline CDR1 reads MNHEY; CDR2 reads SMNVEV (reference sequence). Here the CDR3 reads CASSKQGAENEQFF. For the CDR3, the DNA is TGTGCCAGCAGCAAACAGGGGGCGGAAAATGAGCAGTTCTTC.

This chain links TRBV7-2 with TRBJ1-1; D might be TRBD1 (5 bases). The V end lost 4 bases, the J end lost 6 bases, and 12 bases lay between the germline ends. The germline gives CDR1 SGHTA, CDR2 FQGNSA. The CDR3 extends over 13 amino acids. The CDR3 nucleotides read TGTGCCAGCAGCTGGCAGGGTGACGCTGAAGCTTTCTTT. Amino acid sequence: CASSWQGDAEAFF.

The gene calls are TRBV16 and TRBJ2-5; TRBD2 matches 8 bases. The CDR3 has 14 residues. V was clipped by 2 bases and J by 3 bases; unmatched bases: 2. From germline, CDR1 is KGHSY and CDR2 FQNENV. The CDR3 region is CASSQGAGEETQYF. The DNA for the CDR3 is TGTGCCAGCAGCCAAGGAGCGGGGGAAGAGACCCAGTACTTC.

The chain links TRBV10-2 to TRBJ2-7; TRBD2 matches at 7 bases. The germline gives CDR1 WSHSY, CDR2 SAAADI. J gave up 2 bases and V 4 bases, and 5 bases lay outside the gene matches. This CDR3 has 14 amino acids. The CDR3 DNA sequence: TGCGCCAGCAGTGCGGGGGGTGCCACCTACGAGCAGTACTTC. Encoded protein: CASSAGGATYEQYF.

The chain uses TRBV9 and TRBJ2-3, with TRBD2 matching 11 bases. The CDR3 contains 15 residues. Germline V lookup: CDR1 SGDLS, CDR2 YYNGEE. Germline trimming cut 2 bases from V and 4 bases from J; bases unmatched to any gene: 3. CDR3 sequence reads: CASSVGLAGSDTQYF. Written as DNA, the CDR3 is TGTGCCAGCAGCGTTGGACTAGCGGGTTCAGATACGCAGTATTTT.

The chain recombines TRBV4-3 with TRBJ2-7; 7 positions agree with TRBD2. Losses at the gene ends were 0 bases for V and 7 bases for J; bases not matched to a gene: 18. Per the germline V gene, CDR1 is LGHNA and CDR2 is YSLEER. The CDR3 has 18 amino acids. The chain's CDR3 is CASSQDSLRGESFEEQYF. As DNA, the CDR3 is TGCGCCAGCAGCCAAGACTCCCTCCGGGGGGAGAGCTTTGAAGAGCAGTACTTC.

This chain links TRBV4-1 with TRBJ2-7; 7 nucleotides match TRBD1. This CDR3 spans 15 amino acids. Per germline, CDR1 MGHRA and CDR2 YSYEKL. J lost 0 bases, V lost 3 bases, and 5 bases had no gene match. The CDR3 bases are TGCGCCAGCAGCCACGACAGGGAAGGCTCCTACGAGCAGTACTTC. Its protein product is CASSHDREGSYEQYF.

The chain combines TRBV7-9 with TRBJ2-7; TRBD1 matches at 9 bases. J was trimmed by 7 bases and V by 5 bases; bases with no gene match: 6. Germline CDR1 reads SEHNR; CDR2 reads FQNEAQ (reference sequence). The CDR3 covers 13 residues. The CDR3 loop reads CASSHGTGREQYF. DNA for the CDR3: TGTGCCAGCAGCCATGGGACAGGGCGGGAGCAGTACTTC.

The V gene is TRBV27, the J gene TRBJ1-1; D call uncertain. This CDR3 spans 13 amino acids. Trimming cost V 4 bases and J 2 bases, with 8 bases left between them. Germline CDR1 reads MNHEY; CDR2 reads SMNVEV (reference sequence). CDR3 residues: CASSWRVNTEAFF. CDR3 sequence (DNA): TGTGCCAGCAGTTGGAGGGTCAACACTGAAGCTTTCTTT.

CDR3 coding DNA: TGCAGCGTTGAAGATCCTAGCGGAGCCTCCTACGAGCAGTACTTC. Translation gives CSVEDPSGASYEQYF. This sequence joins TRBV29-1 and TRBJ2-7, with TRBD2 matching 7 bases. The CDR3 runs 15 residues. With V trimmed by 0 bases and J by 0 bases, 5 bases remained unmatched. Germline loops: CDR1 SQVTM, CDR2 ANQGSEA.

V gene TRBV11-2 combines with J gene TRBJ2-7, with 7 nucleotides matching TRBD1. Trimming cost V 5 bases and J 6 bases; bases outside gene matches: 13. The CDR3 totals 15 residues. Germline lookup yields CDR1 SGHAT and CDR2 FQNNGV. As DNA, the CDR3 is TGTGCCAGCAGCGAGAGCCCGACAGGGAAGGTCGAGCAGTACTTC. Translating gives CASSESPTGKVEQYF.